This entry features one T cell receptor (beta chain) sequence. Antigen: not known. The ends lost 2 bases at V and 3 bases at J; junction bases unmatched: 8. The CDR3 contains 15 residues. Germline assignment: CDR1 SGHRS and CDR2 YFSETQ. This specimen belongs to a study of post-analysis software for immune sequencing data. Study background: Several disease courses (relapsing-remitting, secondary progressive and progressive-relapsing) of multiple sclerosis were included. Study-level results: F measure clustering grouped samples strongly by preparation batch. With TRBV5-6, TRBV5-1 and TRBV20-1 included, about five TRBV segments were more frequent in patients than in controls. Multiple sclerosis patients showed significantly lower normalized Chao1 diversity than controls did.

cDNA libraries for TCR beta contained unique molecular identifiers. MiXCR, run by TCRdb on the PCR reads, gives a single entry per CDR3 protein. The repertoire has approximately 400,000 distinct CDR3 sequences, less than 40% of them found once; the top ten carry about an eighth. Sequenced: blood. The origin of this receptor is a girl aged 5 to 17 with multiple sclerosis. The V call is TRBV5-1, the J call TRBJ2-7, with 7 nucleotides matching TRBD2. This CDR3 reads CASSFATSEYYEQYF. The CDR3, as DNA: TGCGCCAGCAGCTTTGCAACTAGCGAGTACTACGAGCAGTACTTC.